This TCR beta chain was captured in a study of Graves' ophthalmopathy and Graves' hyperthyroidism (dated by TCRdb to the late 2010s). About the full investigation: Peripheral blood was collected at initial diagnosis, before any treatment. Following sampling, methimazole starting at 30 mg daily was administered to hyperthyroidism patients, and high-dose intravenous methylprednisolone was administered to ophthalmopathy patients. To tell Graves' ophthalmopathy apart from Graves' hyperthyroidism, and to predict which patients would progress to ophthalmopathy, the study relied on TCR beta repertoire signatures. T-cell repertoires of thyroid tissue and blood were compared in more than 5 hyperthyroidism patients. In total, around 130 blood samples were TCR-sequenced: fewer than 50 ophthalmopathy, 80 or so hyperthyroidism and approximately 17 hyperthyroidism-to-ophthalmopathy patients. To explore V-J signatures distinguishing ophthalmopathy from hyperthyroidism, a discovery set of around 97 patients (around 44 ophthalmopathy, roughly 56 stable hyperthyroidism) was enrolled. An independent validation cohort comprised some 19 hyperthyroidism patients and 15 to 17 patients who later progressed from hyperthyroidism to ophthalmopathy.

Ophthalmopathy patients had moderately to severely active disease, Clinical Activity Score of at least 3, NOSPECS grade of at least 4, and disease duration under 3 months. Patients with other autoimmune diseases, uncontrolled infections, pregnancy or lactation were excluded from the study. Diagnosis was based on clinical symptoms, serum thyroxine, TRAb, thyroid ultrasound and orbital computed tomography. PBMCs were isolated from approximately 10 ml of fresh peripheral blood by Ficoll-Paque density gradient centrifugation. Trizol reagent was used to extract the total RNA, and its quality was then checked on an Agilent 2100 Bioanalyzer. What the study reported, not specific to this receptor: No statistical method was used to set the sample size in advance, and the investigators knew which group each participant was assigned to. Ophthalmopathy was separated from stable hyperthyroidism by the 13-signature model with roughly 90% sensitivity and just under 84% specificity in cross-validation and with 80%/75% in the test set. In validation, the model predicted ophthalmopathy progression with about 70% sensitivity and about 77% specificity; roughly 11 predicted patients were CT-confirmed with GO in a median of roughly 6.8 months. Most expanded thyroid clonotypes with frequency above 0.001 were also detected in blood, suggesting blood repertoires may reflect the thyroid immune response.

For repertoire sequencing, the TCR beta CDR3 regions were amplified from RNA transcripts. The first round of RT-PCR was done with HTBI primers and the Qiagen OneStep RT-PCR kit, and was followed by a second round of multiplex PCR, then size selection and purification. Libraries were sequenced on an Illumina HiSeq2000 using paired-end 100 bp reads. As for the authors' bioinformatics: SOAPnuke was used for read processing, and reads with adapters, uncalled bases, a mean Phred below 15, or no exact constant-primer or identifier match were discarded. COPE v1.2.5 was used to merge the high-quality paired reads. Unique nucleotide sequences were defined as clonotypes and aligned to IMGT TRB V, D and J references using MiTCR v1.1. Analysis was restricted to V-J combinations with a frequency above 0.0001, which covered roughly 99% of repertoires. A TCR clonal expansion and chaos score per V-J combination was defined as the ratio of F50 clonal expansion to chaos observed in the TCRdist matrix. Welch's t-statistics and random forest were used to narrow the features down to around 12 V-J combinations, which were then fed into a naive Bayes classifier. The Morisita-Horn index was used to measure how similar the thyroid and blood repertoires were. Using fastp at Q25 and MiXCR, TCRdb reprocessed the public reads and kept productive beta chains. Under each unique CDR3 protein, matching rows form one entry showing the most common genes and DNA. The V and J calls and clone size are TCRdb's, not the authors'. The sample profile shows 350,000 or so distinct CDR3 sequences; roughly a sixth of them were found once. The top ten clonotypes cover approximately 13% of the sample.

This clonotype was seen ten or more times. The clone's antigen remains unknown. No much larger clonotype is one base removed from it; base qualities were not supplied. Counted from cysteine to phenylalanine, this CDR3 has 12 amino acids. Only CDR3 DNA remains: 36 bases, in frame from the first base. CDR1 ENHRY and CDR2 SYGVKD were looked up in the germline V gene. Trimming leaves V shorter by 7 bases and J shorter by 9 bases, with the junction holding 7 bases beyond the gene matches. The source material was peripheral blood. This chain joins TRBV10-3 to TRBJ2-7; 9 bases in the middle match TRBD1. The clonotype originates from an adult man with Graves' ophthalmopathy. The sequence in DNA is TGTGCCATCATGGGACAGGGAGACGGGCAGTACTTC. The translation is CAIMGQGDGQYF.